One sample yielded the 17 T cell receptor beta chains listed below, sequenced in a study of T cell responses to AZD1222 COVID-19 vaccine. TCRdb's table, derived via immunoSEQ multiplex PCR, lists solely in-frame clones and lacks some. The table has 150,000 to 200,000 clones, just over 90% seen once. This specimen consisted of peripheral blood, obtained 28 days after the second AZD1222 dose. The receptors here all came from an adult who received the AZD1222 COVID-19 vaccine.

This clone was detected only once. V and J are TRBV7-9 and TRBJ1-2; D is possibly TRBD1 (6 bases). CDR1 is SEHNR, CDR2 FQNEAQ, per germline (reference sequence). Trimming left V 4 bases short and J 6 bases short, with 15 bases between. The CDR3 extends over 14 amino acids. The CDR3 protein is CASSSTGIGNGYTF. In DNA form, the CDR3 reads TGTGCCAGCAGCTCGACAGGCATCGGTAATGGCTACACCTTC.

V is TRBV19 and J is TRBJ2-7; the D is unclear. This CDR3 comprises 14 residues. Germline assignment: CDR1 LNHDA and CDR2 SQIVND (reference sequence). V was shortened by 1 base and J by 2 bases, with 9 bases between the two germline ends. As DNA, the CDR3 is TGTGCCAGTAGTATAGTGCCGGGCGCCTACGAGCAGTACTTC. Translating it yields CASSIVPGAYEQYF.

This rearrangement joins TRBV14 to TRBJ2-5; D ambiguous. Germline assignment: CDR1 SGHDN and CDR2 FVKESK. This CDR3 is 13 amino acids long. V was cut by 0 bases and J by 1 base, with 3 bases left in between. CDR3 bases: TGTGCCAGCAGCCAAGATATCCAAGAGACCCAGTACTTC. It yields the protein CASSQDIQETQYF.

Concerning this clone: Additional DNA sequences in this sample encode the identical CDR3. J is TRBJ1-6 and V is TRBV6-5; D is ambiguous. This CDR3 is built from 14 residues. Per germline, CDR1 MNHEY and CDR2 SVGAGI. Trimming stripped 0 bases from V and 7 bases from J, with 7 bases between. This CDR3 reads CASSYSSGNSPLHF. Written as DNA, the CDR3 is TGTGCCAGCAGTTACTCCTCGGGGAATTCACCCCTCCACTTT.

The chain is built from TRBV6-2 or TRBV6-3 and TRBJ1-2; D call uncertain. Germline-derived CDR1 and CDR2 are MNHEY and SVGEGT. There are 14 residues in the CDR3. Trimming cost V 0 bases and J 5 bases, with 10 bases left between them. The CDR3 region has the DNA TGTGCCAGCAGTTACTCAGGCGGCGATTATGGCTACACCTTC. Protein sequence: CASSYSGGDYGYTF.

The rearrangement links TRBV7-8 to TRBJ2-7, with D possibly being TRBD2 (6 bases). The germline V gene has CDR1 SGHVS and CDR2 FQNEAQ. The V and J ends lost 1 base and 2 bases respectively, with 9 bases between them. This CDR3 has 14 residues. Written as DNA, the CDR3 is TGTGCCAGCAGCTTAGGACTAGTAGCCTACGAGCAGTACTTC. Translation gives CASSLGLVAYEQYF.

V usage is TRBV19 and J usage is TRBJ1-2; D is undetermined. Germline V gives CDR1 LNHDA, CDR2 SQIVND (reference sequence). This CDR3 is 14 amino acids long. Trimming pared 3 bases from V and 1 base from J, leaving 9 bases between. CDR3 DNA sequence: TGTGCCAGTAGTATCCCCGGGATTAACTATGGCTACACCTTC. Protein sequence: CASSIPGINYGYTF.

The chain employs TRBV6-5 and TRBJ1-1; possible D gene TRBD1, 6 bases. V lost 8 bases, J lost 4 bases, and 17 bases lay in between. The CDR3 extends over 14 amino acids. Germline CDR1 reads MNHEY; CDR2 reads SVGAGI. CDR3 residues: CASGLLRGATEAFF. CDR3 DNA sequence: TGTGCCAGCGGGCTATTGAGGGGGGCCACTGAAGCTTTCTTT.

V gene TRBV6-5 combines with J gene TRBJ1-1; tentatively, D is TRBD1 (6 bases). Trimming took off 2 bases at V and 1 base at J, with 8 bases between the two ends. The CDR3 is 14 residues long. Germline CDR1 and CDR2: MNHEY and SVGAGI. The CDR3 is CASSYGQQNTEAFF. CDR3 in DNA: TGTGCCAGCAGTTACGGACAGCAGAACACTGAAGCTTTCTTT.

The CDR3 is CASSSRGGPYEQYF. CDR3 nucleotides: TGTGCCAGCAGTTCCAGGGGAGGTCCCTACGAGCAGTACTTC. The genes are TRBV6-5 and TRBJ2-7; D may correspond to TRBD1 or TRBD2 (6 bases each). Trimming shortened V by 4 bases and J by 2 bases, and 12 bases separated the two germline ends. The CDR3 spans 14 residues. Germline loops: CDR1 MNHEY, CDR2 SVGAGI.

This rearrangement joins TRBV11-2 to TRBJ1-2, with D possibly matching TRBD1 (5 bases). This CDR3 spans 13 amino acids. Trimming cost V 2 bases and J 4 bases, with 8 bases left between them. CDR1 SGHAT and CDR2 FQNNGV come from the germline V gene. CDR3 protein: CASSLPDSYGYTF. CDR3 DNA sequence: TGTGCCAGCAGCTTACCCGACAGCTATGGCTACACCTTC.

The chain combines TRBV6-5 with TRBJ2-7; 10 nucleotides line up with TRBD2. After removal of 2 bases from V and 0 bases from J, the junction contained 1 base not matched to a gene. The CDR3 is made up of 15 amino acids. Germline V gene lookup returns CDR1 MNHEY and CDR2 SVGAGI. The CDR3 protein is CASSYPSGSSYEQYF. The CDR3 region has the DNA TGTGCCAGCAGTTACCCTAGCGGGAGCTCCTACGAGCAGTACTTC.

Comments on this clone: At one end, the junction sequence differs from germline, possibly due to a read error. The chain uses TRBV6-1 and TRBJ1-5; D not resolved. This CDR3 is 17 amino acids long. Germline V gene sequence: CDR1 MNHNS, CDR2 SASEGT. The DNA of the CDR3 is TGTGCCAGCAGTCAAGCTAGGATGGGCTATAGCAATCAGCCCCAGCATTTT. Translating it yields CASSQARMGYSNQPQHF.

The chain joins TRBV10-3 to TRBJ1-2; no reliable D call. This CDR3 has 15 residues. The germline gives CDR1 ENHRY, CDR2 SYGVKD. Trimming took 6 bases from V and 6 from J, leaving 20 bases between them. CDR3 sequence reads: CAIRGGTASRNGYTF. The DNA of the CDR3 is TGTGCCATCAGGGGAGGAACAGCCTCCCGGAATGGCTACACCTTC.

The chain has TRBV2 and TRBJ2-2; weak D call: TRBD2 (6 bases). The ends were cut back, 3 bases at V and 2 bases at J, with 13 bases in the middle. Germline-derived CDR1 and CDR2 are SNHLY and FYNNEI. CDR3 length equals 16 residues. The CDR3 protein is CASSEASDSNTGELFF. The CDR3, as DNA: TGTGCCAGCAGTGAGGCTAGCGACAGCAACACCGGGGAGCTGTTTTTT.

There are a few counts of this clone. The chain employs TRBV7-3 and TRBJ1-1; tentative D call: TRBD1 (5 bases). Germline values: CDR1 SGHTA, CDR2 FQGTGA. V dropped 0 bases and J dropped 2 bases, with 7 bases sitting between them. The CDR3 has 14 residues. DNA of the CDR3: TGTGCCAGCAGCTTAACGCAGGGCAACACTGAAGCTTTCTTT. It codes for CASSLTQGNTEAFF.

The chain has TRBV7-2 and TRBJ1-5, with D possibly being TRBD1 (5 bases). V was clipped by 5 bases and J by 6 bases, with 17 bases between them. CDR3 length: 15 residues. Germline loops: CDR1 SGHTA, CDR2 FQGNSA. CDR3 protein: CASSLLGRSGQPQHF. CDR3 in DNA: TGTGCCAGCAGCCTCCTGGGGCGGAGCGGTCAGCCCCAGCATTTT. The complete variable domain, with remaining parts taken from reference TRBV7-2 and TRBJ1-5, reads GAGVSQSPSNKVTEKGKDVELRCDPISGHTALYWYRQSLGQGLEFLIYFQGNSAPDKSGLPSDRFSAERTGGSVSTLTIQRTQQEDSAVYLCASSLLGRSGQPQHFGDGTRLSIL.